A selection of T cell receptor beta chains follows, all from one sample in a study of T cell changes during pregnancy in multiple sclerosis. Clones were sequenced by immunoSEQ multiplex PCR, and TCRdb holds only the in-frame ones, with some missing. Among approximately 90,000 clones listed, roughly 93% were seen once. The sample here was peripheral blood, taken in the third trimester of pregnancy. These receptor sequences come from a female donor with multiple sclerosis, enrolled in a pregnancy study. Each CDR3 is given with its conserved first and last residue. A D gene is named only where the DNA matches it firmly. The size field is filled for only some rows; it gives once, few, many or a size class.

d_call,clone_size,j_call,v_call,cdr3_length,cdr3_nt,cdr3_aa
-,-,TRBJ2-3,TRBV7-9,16,TGTGCCAGCAGCTTCACCAGGGGATGGGGCACAGATACGCAGTATTTT,CASSFTRGWGTDTQYF
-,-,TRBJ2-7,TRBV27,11,TGTGCCAGCAGTTCTACGGGGGAGCAGTACTTC,CASSSTGEQYF
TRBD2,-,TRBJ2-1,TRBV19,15,TGTGCCAGTAGTCCGAGCGGGAGCTCCTACAATGAGCAGTTCTTC,CASSPSGSSYNEQFF
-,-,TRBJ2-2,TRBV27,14,TGTGCCAGCAGTTTAATCTATGGCACCGGGGAGCTGTTTTTT,CASSLIYGTGELFF
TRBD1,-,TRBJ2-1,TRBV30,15,TGTGCCTGGAAACGTCCCGGGACAGGGAACAATGAGCAGTTCTTC,CAWKRPGTGNNEQFF
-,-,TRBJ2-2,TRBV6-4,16,TGTGCCAGCAGTGACTCGGGGCAGGGGCACACCGGGGAGCTGTTTTTT,CASSDSGQGHTGELFF
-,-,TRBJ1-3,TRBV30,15,TGTGCCTGGCACACGCCCTCTGGCCCTGGAAACACCATATATTTT,CAWHTPSGPGNTIYF
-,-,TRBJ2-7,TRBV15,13,TGTGCCACCAGCAGGGACAGTTCCTACGAGCAGTACTTC,CATSRDSSYEQYF
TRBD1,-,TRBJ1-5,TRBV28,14,TGTGCCAGCAGTTTATTGCAGGGGGATCAGCCCCAGCATTTT,CASSLLQGDQPQHF
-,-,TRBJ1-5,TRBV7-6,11,TGTGCCAGACGGGGCAATCAGCCCCAGCATTTT,CARRGNQPQHF
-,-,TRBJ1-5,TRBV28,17,TGTGCCAGCAGGGAAGGGGATAAAGGGGATAGCAATCAGCCCCAGCATTTT,CASREGDKGDSNQPQHF
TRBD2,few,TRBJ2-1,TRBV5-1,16,TGCGCCAGCAGCTTCGGGGGAGTGGGGGGGATCCATGAGCAGTTCTTC,CASSFGGVGGIHEQFF
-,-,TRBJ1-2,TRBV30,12,TGTGCCTGGAGTCGGCGGGTCTATGGCTACACCTTC,CAWSRRVYGYTF
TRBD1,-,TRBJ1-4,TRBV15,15,TGTGCCACCAGCACGTTAGGGGGCAGCGGGGAAAAACTGTTTTTT,CATSTLGGSGEKLFF
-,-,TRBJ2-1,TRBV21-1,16,TGTGCCAGCAGCAAAGCGCGGGGTAGCCATTACAATGAGCAGTTCTTC,CASSKARGSHYNEQFF